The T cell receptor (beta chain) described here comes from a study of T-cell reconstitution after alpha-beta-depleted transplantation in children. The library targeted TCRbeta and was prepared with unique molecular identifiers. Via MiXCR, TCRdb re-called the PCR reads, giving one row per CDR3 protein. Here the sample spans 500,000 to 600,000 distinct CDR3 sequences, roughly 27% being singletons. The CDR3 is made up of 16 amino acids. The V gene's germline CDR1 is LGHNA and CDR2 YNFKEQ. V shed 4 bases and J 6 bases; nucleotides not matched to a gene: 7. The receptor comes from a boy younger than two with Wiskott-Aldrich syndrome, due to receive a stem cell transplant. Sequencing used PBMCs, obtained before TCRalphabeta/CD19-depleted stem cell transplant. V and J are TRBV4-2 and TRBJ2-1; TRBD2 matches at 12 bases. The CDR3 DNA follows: TGTGCCAGCAGCCGTCCGGGACTAGCGGGTATCAATGAGCAGTTCTTC. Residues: CASSRPGLAGINEQFF.